This TCR beta chain appears in the sequencing data of a study of blood T cell repertoires in COVID-19. Some clones are missing from TCRdb's copy, which holds only in-frame ones; the method was immunoSEQ multiplex PCR. The table has under 200,000 clones, roughly 80% seen once. Assignments of participants to cohorts depended upon their own reported clinical history. This CDR3 comprises 14 residues. V was pared by 2 bases and J by 4 bases, with 12 bases between. Germline V gene lookup returns CDR1 MDHEN and CDR2 SYDVKM. Source material: PBMCs or T cells enriched from blood (not recorded which). The origin of this receptor is a woman aged 50 to 60 who had recovered from COVID-19. V and J are TRBV28 and TRBJ2-7, with D perhaps matching TRBD2 (6 bases). CDR3 sequence reads: CASSLTSLGYEQYV. CDR3 DNA: TGTGCCAGCAGTTTAACTAGCCTGGGATACGAGCAGTACGTC.